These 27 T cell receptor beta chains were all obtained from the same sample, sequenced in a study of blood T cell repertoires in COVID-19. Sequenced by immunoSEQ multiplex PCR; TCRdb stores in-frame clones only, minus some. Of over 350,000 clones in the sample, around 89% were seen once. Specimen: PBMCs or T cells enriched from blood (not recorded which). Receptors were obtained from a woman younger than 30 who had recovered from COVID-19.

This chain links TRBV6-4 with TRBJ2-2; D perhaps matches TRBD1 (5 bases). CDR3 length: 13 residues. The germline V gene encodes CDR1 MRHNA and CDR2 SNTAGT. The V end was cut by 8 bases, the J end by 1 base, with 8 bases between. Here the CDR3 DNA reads TGTGCCAGCTCCCAGGGGAACACCGGGGAGCTGTTTTTT. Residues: CASSQGNTGELFF.

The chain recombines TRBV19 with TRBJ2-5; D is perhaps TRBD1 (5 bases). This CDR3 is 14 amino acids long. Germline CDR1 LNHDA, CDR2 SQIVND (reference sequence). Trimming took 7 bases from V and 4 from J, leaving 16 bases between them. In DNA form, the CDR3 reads TGTGCCAGTACATACGGTCCTGGGGCAGAGACCCAGTACTTC. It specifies CASTYGPGAETQYF.

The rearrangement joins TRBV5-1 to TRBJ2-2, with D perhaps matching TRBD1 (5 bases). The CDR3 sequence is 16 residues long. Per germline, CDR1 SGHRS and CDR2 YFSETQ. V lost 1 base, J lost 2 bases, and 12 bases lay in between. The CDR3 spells CASSLLPGINTGELFF. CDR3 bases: TGCGCCAGCAGCTTGTTGCCAGGGATAAACACCGGGGAGCTGTTTTTT. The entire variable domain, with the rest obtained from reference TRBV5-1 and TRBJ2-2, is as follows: KAGVTQTPRYLIKTRGQQVTLSCSPISGHRSVSWYQQTPGQGLQFLFEYFSETQRNKGNFPGRFSGRQFSNSRSEMNVSTLELGDSALYLCASSLLPGINTGELFFGEGSRLTVL.

In DNA, the CDR3 is TGTGCCAGCAGAGTCTTAGGGGTCACTGAAGCTTTCTTT. Amino acid sequence: CASRVLGVTEAFF. The rearrangement uses TRBV2 and TRBJ1-1; possible D gene TRBD1, 5 bases. Germline-derived CDR1 and CDR2 are SNHLY and FYNNEI. The CDR3 loop spans 13 amino acids. Trimming removed 6 bases from V and 4 bases from J, with 12 bases in between.

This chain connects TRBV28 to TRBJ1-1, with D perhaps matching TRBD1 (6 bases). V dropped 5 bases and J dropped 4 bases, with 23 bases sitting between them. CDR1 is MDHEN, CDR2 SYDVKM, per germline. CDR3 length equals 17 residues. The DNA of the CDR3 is TGTGCCAGCAGTGCCCTTTTTTCAGGGGTTGCGGGCACTGAAGCTTTCTTT. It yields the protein CASSALFSGVAGTEAFF.

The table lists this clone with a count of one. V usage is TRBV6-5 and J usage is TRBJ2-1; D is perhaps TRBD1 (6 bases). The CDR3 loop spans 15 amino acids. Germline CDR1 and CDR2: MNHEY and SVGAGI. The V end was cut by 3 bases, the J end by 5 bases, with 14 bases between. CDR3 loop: CASSYSSGENNEQFF. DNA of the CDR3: TGTGCCAGCAGTTATTCGTCAGGGGAAAACAATGAGCAGTTCTTC.

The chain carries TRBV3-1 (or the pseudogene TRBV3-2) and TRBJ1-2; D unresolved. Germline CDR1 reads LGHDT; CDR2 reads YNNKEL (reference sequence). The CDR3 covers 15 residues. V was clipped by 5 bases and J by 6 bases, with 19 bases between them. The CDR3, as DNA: TGTGCCAGCAGCTCTCCATCGGGTATGCCTCATGGCTACACCTTC. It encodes CASSSPSGMPHGYTF.

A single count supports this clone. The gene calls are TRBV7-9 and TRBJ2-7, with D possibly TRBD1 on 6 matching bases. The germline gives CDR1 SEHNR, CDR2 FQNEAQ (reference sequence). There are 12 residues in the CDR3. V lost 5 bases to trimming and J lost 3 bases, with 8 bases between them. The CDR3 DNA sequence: TGTGCCAGCAGCACAGGGATCTACGAGCAGTACTTC. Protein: CASSTGIYEQYF. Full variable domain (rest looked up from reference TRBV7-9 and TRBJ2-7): DTGVSQNPRHKITKRGQNVTFRCDPISEHNRLYWYRQTLGQGPEFLTYFQNEAQLEKSRLLSDRFSAERPKGSFSTLEIQRTEQGDSAMYLCASSTGIYEQYFGPGTRLTVT.

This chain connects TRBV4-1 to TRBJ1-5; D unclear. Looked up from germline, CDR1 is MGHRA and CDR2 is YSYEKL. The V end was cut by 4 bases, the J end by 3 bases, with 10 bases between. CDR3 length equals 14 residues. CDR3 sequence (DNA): TGCGCCAGCAGCCCACGACACTCCAATCAGCCCCAGCATTTT. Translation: CASSPRHSNQPQHF.

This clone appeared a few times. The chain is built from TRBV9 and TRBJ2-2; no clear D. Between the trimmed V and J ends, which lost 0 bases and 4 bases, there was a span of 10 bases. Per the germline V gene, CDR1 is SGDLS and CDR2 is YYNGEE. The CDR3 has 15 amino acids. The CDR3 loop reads CASSVGPGVTGELFF. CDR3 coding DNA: TGTGCCAGCAGCGTAGGTCCAGGTGTCACCGGGGAGCTGTTTTTT.

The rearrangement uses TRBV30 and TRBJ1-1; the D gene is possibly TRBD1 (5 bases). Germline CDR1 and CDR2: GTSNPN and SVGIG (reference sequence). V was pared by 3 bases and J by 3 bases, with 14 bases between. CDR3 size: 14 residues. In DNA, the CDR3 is TGTGCCTGGAGCCCTCTCGGGGGTGACACTGAAGCTTTCTTT. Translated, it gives CAWSPLGGDTEAFF. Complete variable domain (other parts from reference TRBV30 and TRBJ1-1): SQTIHQWPATLVQPVGSPLSLECTVEGTSNPNLYWYRQAAGRGLQLLFYSVGIGQISSEVPQNLSASRPQDRQFILSSKKLLLSDSGFYLCAWSPLGGDTEAFFGQGTRLTVV.

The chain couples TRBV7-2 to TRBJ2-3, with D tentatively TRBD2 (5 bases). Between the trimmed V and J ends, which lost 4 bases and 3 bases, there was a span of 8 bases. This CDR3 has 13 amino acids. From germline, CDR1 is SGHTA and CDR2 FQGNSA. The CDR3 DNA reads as TGTGCCAGCAGCTCCTGGGAGACAGATACGCAGTATTTT. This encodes CASSSWETDTQYF. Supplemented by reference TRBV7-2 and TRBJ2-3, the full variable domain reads GAGVSQSPSNKVTEKGKDVELRCDPISGHTALYWYRQSLGQGLEFLIYFQGNSAPDKSGLPSDRFSAERTGGSVSTLTIQRTQQEDSAVYLCASSSWETDTQYFGPGTRLTVL.

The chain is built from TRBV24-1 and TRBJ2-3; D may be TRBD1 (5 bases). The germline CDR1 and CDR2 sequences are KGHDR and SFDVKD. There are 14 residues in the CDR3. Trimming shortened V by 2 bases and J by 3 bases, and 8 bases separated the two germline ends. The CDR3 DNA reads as TGTGCCACCAGTGATTCCAAGGGGACAGATACGCAGTATTTT. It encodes CATSDSKGTDTQYF.

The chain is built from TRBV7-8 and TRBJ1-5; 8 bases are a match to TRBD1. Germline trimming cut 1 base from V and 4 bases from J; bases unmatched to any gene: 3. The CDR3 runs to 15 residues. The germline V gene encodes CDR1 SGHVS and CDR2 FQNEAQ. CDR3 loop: CASSLVRDRNQPQHF. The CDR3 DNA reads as TGTGCCAGCAGCTTAGTCCGGGACAGGAATCAGCCCCAGCATTTT.

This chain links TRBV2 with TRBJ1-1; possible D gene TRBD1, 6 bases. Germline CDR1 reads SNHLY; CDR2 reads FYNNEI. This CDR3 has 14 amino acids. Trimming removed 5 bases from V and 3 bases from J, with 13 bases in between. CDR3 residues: CASSFRGPYTEAFF. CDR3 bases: TGTGCCAGCAGTTTCAGGGGTCCCTACACTGAAGCTTTCTTT.

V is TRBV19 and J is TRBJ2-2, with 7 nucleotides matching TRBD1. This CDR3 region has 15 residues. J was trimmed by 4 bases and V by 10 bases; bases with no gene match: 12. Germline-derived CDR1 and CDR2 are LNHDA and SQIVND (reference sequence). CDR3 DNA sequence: TGTGCCACCTCAATTGACAGGGTAGGCACCGGGGAGCTGTTTTTT. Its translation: CATSIDRVGTGELFF.

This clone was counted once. This chain's CDR3 is CASTSGGQGYTF. The CDR3 DNA sequence: TGTGCCAGCACCTCCGGGGGGCAAGGCTACACCTTC. The V call is TRBV6-6, the J call TRBJ1-2; the D gene is possibly TRBD1 (6 bases). Germline V lookup: CDR1 MNHNY, CDR2 SVGAGI (reference sequence). CDR3 length: 12 residues. V shed 7 bases and J shed 8 bases, with 14 bases lying between them.

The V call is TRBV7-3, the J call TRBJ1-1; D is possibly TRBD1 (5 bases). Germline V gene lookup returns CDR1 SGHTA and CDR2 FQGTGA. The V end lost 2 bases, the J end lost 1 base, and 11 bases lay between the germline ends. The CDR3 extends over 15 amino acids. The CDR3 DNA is TGTGCCAGCAGCTTAGTGGGGGGGACGAACACTGAAGCTTTCTTT. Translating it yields CASSLVGGTNTEAFF.

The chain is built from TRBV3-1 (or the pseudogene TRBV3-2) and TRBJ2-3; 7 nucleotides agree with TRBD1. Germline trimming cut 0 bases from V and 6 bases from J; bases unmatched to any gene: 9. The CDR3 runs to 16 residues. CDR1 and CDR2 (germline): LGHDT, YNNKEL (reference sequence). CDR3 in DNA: TGTGCCAGCAGCCAAGATGACACAGGGGCAGGGGATACGCAGTATTTT. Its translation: CASSQDDTGAGDTQYF.

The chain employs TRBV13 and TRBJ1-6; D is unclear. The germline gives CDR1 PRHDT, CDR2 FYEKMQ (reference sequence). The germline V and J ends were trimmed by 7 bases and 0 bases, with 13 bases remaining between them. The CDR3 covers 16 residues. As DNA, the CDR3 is TGTGCCAGCACCATAAGACGGAGCTCCTATAATTCACCCCTCCACTTT. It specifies CASTIRRSSYNSPLHF. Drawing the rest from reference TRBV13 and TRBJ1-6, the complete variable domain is AAGVIQSPRHLIKEKRETATLKCYPIPRHDTVYWYQQGPGQDPQFLISFYEKMQSDKGSIPDRFSAQQFSDYHSELNMSSLELGDSALYFCASTIRRSSYNSPLHFGNGTRLTVT.

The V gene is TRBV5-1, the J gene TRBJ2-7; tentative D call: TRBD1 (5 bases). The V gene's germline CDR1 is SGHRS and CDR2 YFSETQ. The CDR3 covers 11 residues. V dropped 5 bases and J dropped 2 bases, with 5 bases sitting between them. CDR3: CASRGAYEQYF. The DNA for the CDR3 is TGCGCCAGCAGAGGGGCCTACGAGCAGTACTTC.

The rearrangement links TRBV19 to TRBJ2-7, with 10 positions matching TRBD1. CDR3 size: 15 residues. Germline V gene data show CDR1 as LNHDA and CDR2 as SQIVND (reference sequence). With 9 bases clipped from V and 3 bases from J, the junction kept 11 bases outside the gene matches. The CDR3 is CASRDRGLSGYEQYF. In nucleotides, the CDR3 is TGTGCCAGCCGGGACAGGGGATTATCCGGCTACGAGCAGTACTTC.

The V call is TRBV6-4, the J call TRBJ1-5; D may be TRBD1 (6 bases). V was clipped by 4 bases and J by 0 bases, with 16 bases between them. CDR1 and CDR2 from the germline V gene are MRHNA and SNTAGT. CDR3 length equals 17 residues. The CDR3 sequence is CASSVAAGVLSNQPQHF. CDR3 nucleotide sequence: TGTGCCAGCAGTGTGGCGGCAGGGGTTCTTAGCAATCAGCCCCAGCATTTT.

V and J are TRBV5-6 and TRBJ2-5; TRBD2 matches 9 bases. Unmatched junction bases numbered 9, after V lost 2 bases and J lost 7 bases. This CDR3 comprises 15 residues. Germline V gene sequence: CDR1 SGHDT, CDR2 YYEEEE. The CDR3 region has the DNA TGTGCCAGCAGCTTCGCGTTTAGCGGGGGTGGGACCCAGTACTTC. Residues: CASSFAFSGGGTQYF.

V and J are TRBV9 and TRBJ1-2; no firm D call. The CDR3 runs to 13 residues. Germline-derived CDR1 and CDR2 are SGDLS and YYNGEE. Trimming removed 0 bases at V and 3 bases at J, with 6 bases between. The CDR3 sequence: CASSVGGYYGYTF. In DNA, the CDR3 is TGTGCCAGCAGCGTAGGAGGTTACTATGGCTACACCTTC.

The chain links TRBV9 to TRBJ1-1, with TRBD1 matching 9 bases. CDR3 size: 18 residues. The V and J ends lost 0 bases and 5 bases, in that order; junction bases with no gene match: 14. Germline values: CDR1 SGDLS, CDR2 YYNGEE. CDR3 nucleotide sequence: TGTGCCAGCAGCGTAGATCCCCCACAGGGGGCGCCGGGAACTGAAGCTTTCTTT. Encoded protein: CASSVDPPQGAPGTEAFF. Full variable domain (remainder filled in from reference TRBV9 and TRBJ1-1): DSGVTQTPKHLITATGQRVTLRCSPRSGDLSVYWYQQSLDQGLQFLIQYYNGEERAKGNILERFSAQQFPDLHSELNLSSLELGDSALYFCASSVDPPQGAPGTEAFFGQGTRLTVV.

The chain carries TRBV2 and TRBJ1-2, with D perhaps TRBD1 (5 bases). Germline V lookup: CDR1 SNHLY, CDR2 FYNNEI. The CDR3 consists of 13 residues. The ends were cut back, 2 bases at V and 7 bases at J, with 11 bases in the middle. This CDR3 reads CASSESGVGGYTF. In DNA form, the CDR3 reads TGTGCCAGCAGTGAATCGGGGGTCGGTGGCTACACCTTC.